This is a list of T cell receptor beta chains from one sample in a study of response to subunit inactivated influenza vaccine. TCRdb reprocessed the RT-PCR reads via MiXCR and lists one record per CDR3 protein. The table has approximately 500,000 distinct CDR3 sequences, approximately 13% seen once; the top ten hold around 12%. The material sequenced was PBMCs from blood, taken 40 to 50 days after vaccination. Receptor source: a man aged 50-60 years who received an inactivated influenza vaccine. CDR3s include the opening cysteine and the closing phenylalanine or tryptophan. A D gene is named only where the DNA matches it firmly. Part of the rows lack a size; the others show once, few, many or a class for expanded clones.

clone size,D gene,J gene,V gene,CDR3 protein,CDR3 DNA
.,TRBD1,TRBJ2-1,TRBV5-1,CASSLGTGGASYNEQFF,TGCGCCAGCAGCTTGGGAACAGGGGGCGCGTCCTACAATGAGCAGTTCTTC
many,TRBD2,TRBJ2-1,TRBV29-1,CSVEEALAGASSYNEQFF,TGCAGCGTTGAAGAAGCTCTAGCGGGGGCCAGCTCCTACAATGAGCAGTTCTTC
.,TRBD1,TRBJ1-2,TRBV4-3,CASSHLTPGQNYGYTF,TGCGCCAGCAGCCATCTGACCCCGGGACAGAACTATGGCTACACCTTC
few,.,TRBJ2-3,TRBV20-1,CSARFGGADTQYF,TGCAGTGCTAGGTTTGGCGGGGCAGATACGCAGTATTTT
.,.,TRBJ1-6,TRBV5-1,CASSLAGQTHLYNSPLHF,TGCGCCAGCAGCTTGGCCGGCCAGACCCACCTGTATAATTCACCCCTCCACTTT
once,.,TRBJ2-3,TRBV28,CAGGLSGGNTQYF,TGTGCCGGGGGGTTGAGTGGCGGGAATACGCAGTATTTT
.,TRBD1,TRBJ1-1,TRBV20-1,CSAPTGWDTEAFF,TGCAGTGCCCCGACAGGGTGGGACACTGAAGCTTTCTTT
few,.,TRBJ2-1,TRBV5-1,CASSLGGLAHFNEQFF,TGCGCCAGCAGCTTGGGGGGGCTAGCCCACTTCAATGAGCAGTTCTTC
few,TRBD1,TRBJ1-1,TRBV20-1,CSARNTGVLEAFF,TGCAGTGCTAGAAATACAGGGGTCCTCGAAGCTTTCTTT
few,.,TRBJ1-4,TRBV10-3,CAISEPGGTNEKLFF,TGTGCCATCAGTGAGCCCGGAGGAACTAATGAAAAACTGTTTTTT
few,.,TRBJ2-1,TRBV21-1,CASSNRDAHNEQFF,TGTGCCAGCAGCAACAGGGACGCCCACAATGAGCAGTTCTTC
.,TRBD2,TRBJ2-5,TRBV7-8,CASSSGLAGSQETQYF,TGTGCCAGCAGCTCGGGACTAGCGGGGAGCCAAGAGACCCAGTACTTC
few,.,TRBJ2-3,TRBV28,CASSSPGLSPDTQYF,TGTGCCAGCAGCTCACCGGGACTGTCGCCAGATACGCAGTATTTT
.,.,TRBJ2-7,TRBV5-5,CASKLQAGRGEQYF,TGTGCCAGCAAACTTCAGGCAGGGCGGGGCGAGCAGTACTTC
.,.,TRBJ2-7,TRBV6-1,CASRLGGGTPSYEQYF,TGTGCCAGCAGACTAGGAGGTGGAACTCCCTCCTACGAGCAGTACTTC
.,.,TRBJ2-1,TRBV12-3/TRBV12-4,CASSFGSHEQFF,TGTGCCAGCAGTTTCGGTAGCCATGAGCAGTTCTTC
few,.,TRBJ1-4,TRBV20-1,CSARDSRKGTNEKLFF,TGCAGTGCTAGAGATAGCAGAAAGGGAACTAATGAAAAACTGTTTTTT
.,.,TRBJ2-3,TRBV7-9,CASSGGPMEDTQYF,TGTGCCAGCAGTGGGGGGCCAATGGAGGATACGCAGTATTTT
few,.,TRBJ2-1,TRBV11-2,CASSLGYSSSYNEQFF,TGTGCCAGCAGCTTAGGGTACAGCAGCTCCTACAATGAGCAGTTCTTC
few,.,TRBJ2-5,TRBV6-2/TRBV6-3,CASRPMTGQETQYF,TGTGCCAGCAGACCCATGACAGGACAAGAGACCCAGTACTTC
few,.,TRBJ2-3,TRBV7-6,CASSLVGESTDTQYF,TGTGCCAGCAGCTTGGTCGGGGAGAGCACAGATACGCAGTATTTT
few,.,TRBJ2-7,TRBV20-1,CSAERGSGIYEQYF,TGCAGTGCGGAGAGGGGGTCGGGGATCTACGAGCAGTACTTC
many,.,TRBJ2-7,TRBV12-3/TRBV12-4,CASSSIYEQYF,TGTGCCAGCAGTTCCATCTACGAGCAGTACTTC
few,.,TRBJ2-5,TRBV2,CASSEDGFGETQYF,TGTGCCAGCAGTGAAGATGGGTTTGGAGAGACCCAGTACTTC
few,.,TRBJ2-3,TRBV11-2,CASSLAPRRTDTQYF,TGTGCCAGCAGCTTAGCCCCGCGACGCACAGATACGCAGTATTTT
.,.,TRBJ2-7,TRBV20-1,CSARTGTTIHEQYF,TGCAGTGCTAGGACCGGGACCACCATCCACGAGCAGTACTTC
.,.,TRBJ2-7,TRBV5-1,CASSLAPESYEQYF,TGCGCCAGCAGCTTGGCCCCCGAATCGTACGAGCAGTACTTC
.,TRBD1,TRBJ2-3,TRBV12-3/TRBV12-4,CASRKRTGGTDTQYF,TGTGCCAGCAGGAAAAGGACAGGGGGCACAGATACGCAGTATTTT
.,.,TRBJ2-1,TRBV28,CASSSHRGPRDNEQFF,TGTGCCAGCAGCTCCCACCGGGGACCTCGGGACAATGAGCAGTTCTTC
.,TRBD2,TRBJ2-1,TRBV3-1,CASSPHTGLAANEQFF,TGTGCCAGCAGCCCCCATACAGGACTAGCGGCGAATGAGCAGTTCTTC
.,.,TRBJ2-7,TRBV11-1,CAMGPGLSSLNTYEQYF,TGTGCCATGGGCCCCGGGCTAAGCAGCCTAAATACCTACGAGCAGTACTTC
.,.,TRBJ1-1,TRBV10-3,CAITSGGTEAFF,TGTGCCATCACCTCGGGCGGCACTGAAGCTTTCTTT
few,TRBD1,TRBJ2-1,TRBV10-2,CASSDRTGAWNEQFF,TGCGCCAGCAGTGATCGTACAGGGGCCTGGAATGAGCAGTTCTTC
.,.,TRBJ2-5,TRBV4-1,CASSPRAIPRETQYF,TGCGCCAGCAGCCCACGGGCCATCCCTCGGGAGACCCAGTACTTC
.,.,TRBJ2-5,TRBV7-9,CASSPLGGALGETQYF,TGTGCCAGCAGCCCGCTTGGTGGGGCTTTGGGGGAGACCCAGTACTTC
.,.,TRBJ1-2,TRBV4-3,CASSQDIGVGYGYAF,TGCGCCAGCAGCCAAGATATTGGGGTAGGCTATGGCTACGCCTTC
many,.,TRBJ2-4,TRBV12-3/TRBV12-4,CASSAARAKNIQYF,TGTGCCAGCAGTGCCGCCCGAGCCAAAAACATTCAGTACTTC
.,.,TRBJ2-3,TRBV12-3/TRBV12-4,CASSWVATDTQYF,TGTGCCAGCAGTTGGGTGGCCACAGATACGCAGTATTTT
.,TRBD2,TRBJ2-4,TRBV10-2,CASRGTSRGNIQYF,TGCGCCAGTAGGGGGACTAGTCGGGGAAACATTCAGTACTTC
.,.,TRBJ1-1,TRBV12-3/TRBV12-4,CASSLGTDFTEAFF,TGTGCCAGCAGTTTAGGGACAGACTTCACTGAAGCTTTCTTT
few,TRBD1,TRBJ1-1,TRBV4-2,CASGTGVRKTEAFF,TGTGCCAGCGGGACAGGGGTCCGAAAAACTGAAGCTTTCTTT
.,.,TRBJ2-1,TRBV29-1,CSVDGVPGVDQFF,TGCAGCGTTGATGGGGTACCGGGAGTGGATCAGTTCTTC
.,TRBD1,TRBJ2-3,TRBV7-9,CASSSLGQGSDTQYF,TGTGCCAGCAGCTCCCTGGGACAGGGGTCGGATACGCAGTATTTT
few,TRBD1,TRBJ2-7,TRBV7-9,CASSPQGSEQYF,TGTGCCAGCAGCCCACAGGGGTCCGAGCAGTACTTC
.,TRBD1,TRBJ2-7,TRBV18,CASSPYGTAYEQYF,TGTGCCAGCTCACCATATGGGACAGCGTACGAGCAGTACTTC
.,.,TRBJ2-4,TRBV5-1,CASSDGTLGYIQYF,TGCGCCAGCAGCGACGGGACATTAGGATACATTCAGTACTTC
.,TRBD1,TRBJ1-4,TRBV6-2/TRBV6-3,CASRGQVLGEKLFF,TGTGCCAGCAGAGGACAGGTCCTGGGGGAAAAACTGTTTTTT
few,.,TRBJ2-5,TRBV4-3,CASSSRLGETQYF,TGCGCCAGCAGCTCTCGACTAGGGGAGACCCAGTACTTC
.,.,TRBJ2-3,TRBV20-1,CSARSPVSSGGADTQYF,TGCAGTGCTAGGTCCCCCGTCTCCAGCGGTGGGGCAGATACGCAGTATTTT
many,.,TRBJ1-2,TRBV12-3/TRBV12-4,CASSLIQSNYGYTF,TGTGCCAGCAGTTTAATTCAGTCTAACTATGGCTACACCTTC
few,.,TRBJ1-4,TRBV5-1,CASSLAGEKLFF,TGCGCCAGCAGCTTGGCGGGGGAAAAACTGTTTTTT